This T cell receptor (beta chain) is drawn from a study of blood T cell repertoires in COVID-19. Study background: Acute and convalescent COVID-19 specimens originated in the United States, Italy and Spain. T cells, B-cell-depleted T cells, or PBMCs provided the cDNA or gDNA that served as material.

Sequencing was performed with immunoSEQ multiplex PCR; in TCRdb, only in-frame clones are kept and a portion is missing. The sample yields 290,000 or so clones, around nine tenths seen once. Living in under 30 US areas, the participants were between about 18 and 100 years of age. Participant-reported clinical history was the basis for cohort assignment. This clone was seen only once. V shed 5 bases, J shed 12 bases, and the junction held 7 bases outside the gene matches. Looked up from germline, CDR1 is SGHTA and CDR2 is FQGTGA. The CDR3 runs 14 residues. This chain links TRBV7-3 with TRBJ2-1, with 13 nucleotides matching TRBD2. The TCR comes from a woman aged 18 to 35 who had recovered from COVID-19. Material for sequencing was PBMCs or T cells enriched from blood (not recorded which). In DNA, the CDR3 is TGTGCCAGCAGCCAGGGACTAGCGGGGATGCGGCAGTTCTTC. This translates into CASSQGLAGMRQFF.